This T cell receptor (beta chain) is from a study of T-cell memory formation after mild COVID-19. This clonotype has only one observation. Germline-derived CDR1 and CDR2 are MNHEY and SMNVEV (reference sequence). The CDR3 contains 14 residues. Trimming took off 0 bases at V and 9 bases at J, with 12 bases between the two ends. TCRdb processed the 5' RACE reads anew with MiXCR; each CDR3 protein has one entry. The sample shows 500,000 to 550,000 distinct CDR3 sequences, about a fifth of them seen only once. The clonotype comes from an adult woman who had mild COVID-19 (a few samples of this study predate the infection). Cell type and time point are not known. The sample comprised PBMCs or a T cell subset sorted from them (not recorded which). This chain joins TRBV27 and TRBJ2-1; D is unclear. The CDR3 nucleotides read TGTGCCAGCAGTTTATCCCGTGGGGTTAGTGAGCAGTTCTTC. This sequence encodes CASSLSRGVSEQFF.